The 6 T cell receptor beta chains listed next were all sequenced from one sample in a study of vaccination and CD4 T cells after COVID-19. Sequencing of cultured CD4+ T cell DNA used the Oncomine TCR Beta short-read assay. TCRdb reprocessed the PCR reads with MiXCR, giving one entry per CDR3 protein. The sample carries about 10,000 distinct CDR3 sequences, around 30% recorded once. Their antigens remain unidentified. This sample's treatment: roughly 10-day PBMC culture with coronavirus spike peptide pools or control peptides (ViraFEST assay). The sequencing used CD4+ T cells from blood, cultured in vitro, collected after SARS-CoV-2 vaccination. The receptors were sampled from a human donor who had recovered from COVID-19.

This clonotype is judged medium-sized. The chain recombines TRBV6-5 with TRBJ2-1; D is unclear. Per germline, CDR1 MNHEY and CDR2 SVGAGI. This CDR3 is 14 amino acids long. V dropped 4 bases and J dropped 7 bases, with 14 bases sitting between them. The CDR3 loop reads CASSFHPVKNEQFF. The CDR3 region has the DNA TGTGCCAGCAGTTTCCACCCTGTCAAAAATGAGCAGTTCTTC.

This clonotype is labeled as medium-sized. J is TRBJ2-2 and V is TRBV20-1, with no clear D. CDR1 is DFQATT and CDR2 is SNEGSKA in the germline V gene (reference sequence). V shed 5 bases and J shed 4 bases, with 14 bases lying between them. CDR3 size: 14 residues. The CDR3 DNA reads TGCAGTGCTGGCCAAGGATTGGTCACCGGGGAGCTGTTTTTT. The encoded protein is CSAGQGLVTGELFF.

This clonotype was seen only a few times. The chain uses TRBV28 and TRBJ1-5; D call uncertain. V lost 6 bases and J lost 2, with 11 bases in between. The CDR3 sequence is 14 residues long. CDR1 is MDHEN, CDR2 SYDVKM, per germline. The CDR3 nucleotides read TGTGCCAGCAGCCGGGGTTGGGGCAATCAGCCCCAGCATTTT. Its protein is CASSRGWGNQPQHF.

The chain uses TRBV6-1 and TRBJ1-2; no definite D call. The CDR3 runs to 13 residues. The germline gives CDR1 MNHNS, CDR2 SASEGT. The V and J ends lost 8 bases and 0 bases respectively, with 10 bases between them. This chain's CDR3 is CASLVGANYGYTF. The CDR3 nucleotides read TGTGCCAGCCTCGTGGGAGCTAACTATGGCTACACCTTC.

The chain uses TRBV18 and TRBJ2-4, with D perhaps TRBD1 (5 bases). The V gene lost 6 bases and the J gene lost 8 bases, with 20 bases spanning the gap. Per the germline V gene, CDR1 is KGHSH and CDR2 is LQKENI. This CDR3 has 15 residues. The DNA for the CDR3 is TGTGCCAGCTCCCCTATCCCCGTGACAGTGGACATTCAGTACTTC. Protein product: CASSPIPVTVDIQYF.

The chain joins TRBV5-6 to TRBJ1-2, with D perhaps TRBD1 (6 bases). The V gene's germline CDR1 is SGHDT and CDR2 YYEEEE. The CDR3 contains 12 residues. V gave up 3 bases and J gave up 5 bases, with 8 bases separating them. CDR3 DNA: TGTGCCAGCAGCTCGGACAGATATGGCTACACCTTC. It codes for CASSSDRYGYTF.